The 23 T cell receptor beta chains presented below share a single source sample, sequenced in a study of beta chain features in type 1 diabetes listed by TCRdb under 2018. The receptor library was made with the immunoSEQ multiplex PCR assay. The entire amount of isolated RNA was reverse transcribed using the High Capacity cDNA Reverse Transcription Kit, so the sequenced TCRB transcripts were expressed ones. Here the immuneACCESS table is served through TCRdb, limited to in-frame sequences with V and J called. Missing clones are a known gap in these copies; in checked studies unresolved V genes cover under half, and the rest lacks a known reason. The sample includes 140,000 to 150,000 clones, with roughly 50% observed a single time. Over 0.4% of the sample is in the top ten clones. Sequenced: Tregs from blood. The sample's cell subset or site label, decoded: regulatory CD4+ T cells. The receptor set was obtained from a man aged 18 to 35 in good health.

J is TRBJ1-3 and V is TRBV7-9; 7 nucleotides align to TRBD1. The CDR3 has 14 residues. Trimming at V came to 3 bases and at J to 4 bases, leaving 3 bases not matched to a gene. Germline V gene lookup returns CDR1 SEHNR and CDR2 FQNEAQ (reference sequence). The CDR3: CASSFLGQGNTIYF. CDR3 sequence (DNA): TGTGCCAGCAGCTTCTTGGGACAGGGAAACACCATATATTTT.

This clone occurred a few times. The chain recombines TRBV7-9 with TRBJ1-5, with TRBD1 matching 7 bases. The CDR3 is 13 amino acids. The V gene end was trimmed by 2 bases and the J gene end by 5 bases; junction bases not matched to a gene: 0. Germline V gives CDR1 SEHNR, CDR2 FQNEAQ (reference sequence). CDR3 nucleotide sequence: TGTGCCAGCAGCTTAACAGGGGATCAGCCCCAGCATTTT. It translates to CASSLTGDQPQHF.

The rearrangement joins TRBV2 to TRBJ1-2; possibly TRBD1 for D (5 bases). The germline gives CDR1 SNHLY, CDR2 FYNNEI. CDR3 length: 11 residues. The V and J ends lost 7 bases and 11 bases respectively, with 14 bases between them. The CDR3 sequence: CASIEGVRYTF. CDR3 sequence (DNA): TGTGCCAGCATCGAAGGGGTGAGGTACACCTTC.

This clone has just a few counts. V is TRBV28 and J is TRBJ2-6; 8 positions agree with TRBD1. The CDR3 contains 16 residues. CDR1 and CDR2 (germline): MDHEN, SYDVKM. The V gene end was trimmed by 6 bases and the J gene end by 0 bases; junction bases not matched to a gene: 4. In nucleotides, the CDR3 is TGTGCCAGCAGACGGACAGGGAACTCTGGGGCCAACGTCCTGACTTTC. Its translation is CASRRTGNSGANVLTF.

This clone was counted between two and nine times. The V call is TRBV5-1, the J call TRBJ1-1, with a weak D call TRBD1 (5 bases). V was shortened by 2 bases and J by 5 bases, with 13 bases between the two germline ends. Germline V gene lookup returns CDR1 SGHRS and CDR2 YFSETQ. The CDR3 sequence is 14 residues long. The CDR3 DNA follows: TGCGCCAGCAGCTTAGGGGTGTCGGTTACTGAAGCTTTCTTT. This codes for CASSLGVSVTEAFF.

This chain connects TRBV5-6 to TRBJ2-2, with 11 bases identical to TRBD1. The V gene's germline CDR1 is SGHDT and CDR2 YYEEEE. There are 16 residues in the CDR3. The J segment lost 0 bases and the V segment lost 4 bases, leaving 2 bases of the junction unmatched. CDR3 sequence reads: CASSGGQGANTGELFF. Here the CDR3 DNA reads TGTGCCAGCAGCGGGGGACAGGGGGCGAACACCGGGGAGCTGTTTTTT. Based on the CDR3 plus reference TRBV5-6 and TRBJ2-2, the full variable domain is DAGVTQSPTHLIKTRGQQVTLRCSPKSGHDTVSWYQQALGQGPQFIFQYYEEEERQRGNFPDRFSGHQFPNYSSELNVNALLLGDSALYLCASSGGQGANTGELFFGEGSRLTVL.

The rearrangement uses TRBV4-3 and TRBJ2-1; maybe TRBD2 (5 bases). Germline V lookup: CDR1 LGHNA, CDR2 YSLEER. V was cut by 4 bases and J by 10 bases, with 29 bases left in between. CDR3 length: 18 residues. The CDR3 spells CASSRRVVGAANPLEQFF. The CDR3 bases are TGCGCCAGCAGCCGCCGCGTTGTGGGAGCGGCAAACCCCCTAGAGCAGTTCTTC.

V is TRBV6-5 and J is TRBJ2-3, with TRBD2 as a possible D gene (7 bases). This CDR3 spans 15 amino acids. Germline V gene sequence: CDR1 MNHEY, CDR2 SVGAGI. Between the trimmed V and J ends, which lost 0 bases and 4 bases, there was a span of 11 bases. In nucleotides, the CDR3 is TGTGCCAGCAGTTACTCGTTAGGGGGGGCAGATACGCAGTATTTT. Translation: CASSYSLGGADTQYF.

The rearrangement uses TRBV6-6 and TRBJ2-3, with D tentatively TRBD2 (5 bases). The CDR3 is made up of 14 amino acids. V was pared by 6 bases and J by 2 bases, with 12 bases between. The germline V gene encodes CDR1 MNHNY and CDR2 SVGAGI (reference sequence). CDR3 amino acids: CASSPTTTTDTQYF. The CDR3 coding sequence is TGTGCCAGCAGCCCAACGACTACCACAGATACGCAGTATTTT.

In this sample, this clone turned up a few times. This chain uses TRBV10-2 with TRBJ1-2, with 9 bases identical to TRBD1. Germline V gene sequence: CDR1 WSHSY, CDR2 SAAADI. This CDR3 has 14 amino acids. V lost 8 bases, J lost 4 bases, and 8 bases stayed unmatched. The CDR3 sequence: CASLGTGRLYGYTF. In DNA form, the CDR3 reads TGCGCCAGCCTCGGGACAGGGCGACTCTATGGCTACACCTTC.

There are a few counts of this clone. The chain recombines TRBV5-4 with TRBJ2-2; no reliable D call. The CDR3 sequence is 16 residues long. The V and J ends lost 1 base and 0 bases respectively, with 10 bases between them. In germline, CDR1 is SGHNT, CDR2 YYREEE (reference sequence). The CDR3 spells CASSLSNIANTGELFF. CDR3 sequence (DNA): TGTGCCAGCAGCTTGTCTAATATCGCGAACACCGGGGAGCTGTTTTTT.

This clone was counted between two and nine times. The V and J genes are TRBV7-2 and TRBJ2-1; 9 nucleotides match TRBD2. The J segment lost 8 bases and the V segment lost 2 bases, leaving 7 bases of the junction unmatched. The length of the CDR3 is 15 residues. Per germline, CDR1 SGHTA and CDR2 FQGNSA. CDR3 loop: CASSLISGGLHEQFF. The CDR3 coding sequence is TGTGCCAGCAGCTTAATTAGCGGGGGCTTACATGAGCAGTTCTTC.

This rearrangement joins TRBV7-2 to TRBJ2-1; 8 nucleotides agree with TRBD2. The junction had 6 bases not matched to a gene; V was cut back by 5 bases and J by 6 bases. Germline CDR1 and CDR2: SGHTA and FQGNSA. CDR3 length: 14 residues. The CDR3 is CASSRGTSFNEQFF. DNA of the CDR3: TGTGCCAGCAGCCGGGGGACTAGTTTCAATGAGCAGTTCTTC.

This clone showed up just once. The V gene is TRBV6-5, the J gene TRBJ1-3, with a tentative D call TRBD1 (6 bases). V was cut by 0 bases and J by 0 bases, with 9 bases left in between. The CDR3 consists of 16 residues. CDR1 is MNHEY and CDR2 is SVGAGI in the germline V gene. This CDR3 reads CASSYSGASSGNTIYF. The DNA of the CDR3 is TGTGCCAGCAGTTACTCGGGGGCGAGCTCTGGAAACACCATATATTTT.

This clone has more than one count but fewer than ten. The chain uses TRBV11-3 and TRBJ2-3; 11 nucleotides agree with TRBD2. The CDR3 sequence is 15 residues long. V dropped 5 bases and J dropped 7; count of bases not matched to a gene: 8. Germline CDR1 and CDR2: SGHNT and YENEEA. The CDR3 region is CASSPLAGGPNTQYF. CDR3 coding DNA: TGTGCCAGCAGCCCATTAGCGGGGGGGCCCAATACGCAGTATTTT.

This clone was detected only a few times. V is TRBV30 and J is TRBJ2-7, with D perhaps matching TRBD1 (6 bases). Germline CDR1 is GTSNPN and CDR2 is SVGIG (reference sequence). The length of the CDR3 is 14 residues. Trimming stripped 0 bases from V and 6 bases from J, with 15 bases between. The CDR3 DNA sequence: TGTGCCTGGAGTGTTCTGTACAGGGAAGGCGAGCAGTACTTC. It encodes CAWSVLYREGEQYF.

The CDR3 loop reads CASSATGPRSPLHF. The DNA for the CDR3 is TGTGCCAGCAGTGCAACAGGGCCAAGGTCACCCCTCCACTTT. The chain uses TRBV27 and TRBJ1-6; maybe TRBD1 (6 bases). There are 14 residues in the CDR3. Germline V lookup: CDR1 MNHEY, CDR2 SMNVEV (reference sequence). The V end lost 5 bases, the J end lost 10 bases, and 15 bases lay between the germline ends.

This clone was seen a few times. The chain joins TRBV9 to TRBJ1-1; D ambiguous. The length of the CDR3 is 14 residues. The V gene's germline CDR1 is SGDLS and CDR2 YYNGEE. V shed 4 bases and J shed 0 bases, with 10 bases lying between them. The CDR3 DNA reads TGTGCCAGCAGCCCCTCAGGCATGAACACTGAAGCTTTCTTT. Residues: CASSPSGMNTEAFF.

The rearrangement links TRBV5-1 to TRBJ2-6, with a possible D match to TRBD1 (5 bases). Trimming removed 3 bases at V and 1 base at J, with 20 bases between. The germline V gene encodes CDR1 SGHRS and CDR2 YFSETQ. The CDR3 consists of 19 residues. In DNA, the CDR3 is TGCGCCAGCAGCTCCCCTGGGGCAGTTATTCCATCTGGGGCCAACGTCCTGACTTTC. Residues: CASSSPGAVIPSGANVLTF.

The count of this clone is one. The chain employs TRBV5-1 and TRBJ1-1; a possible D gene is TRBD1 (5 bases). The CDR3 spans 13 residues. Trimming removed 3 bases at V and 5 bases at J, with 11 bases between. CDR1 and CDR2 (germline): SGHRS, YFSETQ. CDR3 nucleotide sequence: TGCGCCAGCAGCTACGACAGTTTTACTGAAGCTTTCTTT. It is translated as CASSYDSFTEAFF.

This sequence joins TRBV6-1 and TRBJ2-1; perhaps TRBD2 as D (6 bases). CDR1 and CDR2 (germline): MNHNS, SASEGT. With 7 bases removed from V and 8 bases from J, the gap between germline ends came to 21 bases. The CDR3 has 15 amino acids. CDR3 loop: CASTGRGISFDEQFF. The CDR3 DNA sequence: TGTGCCAGCACCGGACGGGGGATTTCATTCGATGAGCAGTTCTTC.

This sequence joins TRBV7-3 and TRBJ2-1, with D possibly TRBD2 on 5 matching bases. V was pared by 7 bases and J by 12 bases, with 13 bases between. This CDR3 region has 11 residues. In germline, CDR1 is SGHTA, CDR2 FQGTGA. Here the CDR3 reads CASINLRGQFF. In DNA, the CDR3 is TGTGCCAGCATCAACCTTCGGGGGCAGTTCTTC.

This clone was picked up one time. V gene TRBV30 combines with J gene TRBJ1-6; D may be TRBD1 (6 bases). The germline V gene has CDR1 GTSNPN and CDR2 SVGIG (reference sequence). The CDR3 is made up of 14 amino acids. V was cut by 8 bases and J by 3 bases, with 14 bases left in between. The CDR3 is CASHQGSYNSPLHF. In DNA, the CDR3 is TGTGCCAGTCATCAGGGGAGCTATAATTCACCCCTCCACTTT.